Sequencing of this TCR beta chain was carried out in a study of cytomegalovirus exposure and HLA in healthy donors. Turning to the study itself: Around 78 million unique TCRs, all from HLA-typed donors, were included in an early release of the data.

Overall study findings and caveats: CMV serostatus was the sole immune exposure data available. Highest at DRB1 and lowest at HLA-C, TCR association rates differed among HLA loci in a later analysis. The authors confirmed in vitro that a few CMV-associated chains were specific for CMV antigens.

The PCR made use of 60 Vbeta and 13 Jbeta primers. TCRdb's copy holds only in-frame clones and misses some; the assay was immunoSEQ multiplex PCR. The sample lists around 150,000 clones, about four fifths occurring once. About this clone: Its cognate antigen is unknown.

The CDR3 runs 13 residues. CDR1 and CDR2 (germline): WNHNN, SYGVQD (reference sequence). V gave up 6 bases and J gave up 10 bases; unmatched junction bases: 5. The sequenced sample consisted of PBMCs. This sequence originates from a man aged 30-40 years in good health and CMV-seronegative. The chain uses TRBV10-1 and TRBJ2-1, with 11 positions matching TRBD2. DNA for the CDR3: TGCGCCAGCAGCCGACTAGCGGGAAAAGAGCAGTTCTTC. It specifies CASSRLAGKEQFF.